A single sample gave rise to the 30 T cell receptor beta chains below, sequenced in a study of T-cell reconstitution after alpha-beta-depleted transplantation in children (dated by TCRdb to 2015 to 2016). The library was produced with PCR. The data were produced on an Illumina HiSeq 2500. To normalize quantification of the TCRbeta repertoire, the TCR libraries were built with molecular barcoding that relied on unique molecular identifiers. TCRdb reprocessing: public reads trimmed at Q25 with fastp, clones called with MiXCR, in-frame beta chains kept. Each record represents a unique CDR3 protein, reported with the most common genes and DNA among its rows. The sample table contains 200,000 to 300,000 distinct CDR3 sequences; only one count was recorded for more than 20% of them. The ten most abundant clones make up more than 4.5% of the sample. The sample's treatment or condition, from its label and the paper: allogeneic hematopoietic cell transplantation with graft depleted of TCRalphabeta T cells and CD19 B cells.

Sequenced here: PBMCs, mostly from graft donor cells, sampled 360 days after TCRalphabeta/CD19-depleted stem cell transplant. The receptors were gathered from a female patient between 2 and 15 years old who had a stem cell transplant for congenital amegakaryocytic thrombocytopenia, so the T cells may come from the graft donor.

The CDR3 DNA reads TGTGCCAGTAGTATGGGCGGGAAGGGTCGCTCCTACAATGAGCAGTTCTTC. It translates to CASSMGGKGRSYNEQFF. This sequence joins TRBV19 and TRBJ2-1; tentative D call: TRBD2 (6 bases). The V end was cut by 3 bases, the J end by 0 bases, with 15 bases between. The CDR3 runs 17 residues. The germline CDR1 and CDR2 sequences are LNHDA and SQIVND (reference sequence). The whole variable domain, filled in from reference TRBV19 and TRBJ2-1, reads DGGITQSPKYLFRKEGQNVTLSCEQNLNHDAMYWYRQDPGQGLRLIYYSQIVNDFQKGDIAEGYSVSREKKESFPLTVTSAQKNPTAFYLCASSMGGKGRSYNEQFFGPGTRLTVL.

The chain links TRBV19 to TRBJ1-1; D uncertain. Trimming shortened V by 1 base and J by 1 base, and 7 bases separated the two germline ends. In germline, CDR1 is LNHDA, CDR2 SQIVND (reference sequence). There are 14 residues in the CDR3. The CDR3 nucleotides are TGTGCCAGTAGTATAGGTTCGGCGAACACTGAAGCTTTCTTT. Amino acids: CASSIGSANTEAFF. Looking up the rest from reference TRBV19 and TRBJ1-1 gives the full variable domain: DGGITQSPKYLFRKEGQNVTLSCEQNLNHDAMYWYRQDPGQGLRLIYYSQIVNDFQKGDIAEGYSVSREKKESFPLTVTSAQKNPTAFYLCASSIGSANTEAFFGQGTRLTVV.

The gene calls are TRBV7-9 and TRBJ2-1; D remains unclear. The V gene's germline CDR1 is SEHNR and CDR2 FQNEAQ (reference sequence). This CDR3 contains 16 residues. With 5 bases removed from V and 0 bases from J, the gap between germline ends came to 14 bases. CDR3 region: CASSPLVPGSYNEQFF. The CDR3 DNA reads TGTGCCAGCAGCCCTCTGGTCCCCGGCTCCTACAATGAGCAGTTCTTC.

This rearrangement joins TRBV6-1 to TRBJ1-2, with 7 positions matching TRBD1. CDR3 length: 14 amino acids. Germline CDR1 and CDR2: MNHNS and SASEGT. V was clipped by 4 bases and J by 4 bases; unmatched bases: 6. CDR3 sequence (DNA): TGTGCCAGCAGTGCGATGGGACAGATCTATGGCTACACCTTC. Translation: CASSAMGQIYGYTF.

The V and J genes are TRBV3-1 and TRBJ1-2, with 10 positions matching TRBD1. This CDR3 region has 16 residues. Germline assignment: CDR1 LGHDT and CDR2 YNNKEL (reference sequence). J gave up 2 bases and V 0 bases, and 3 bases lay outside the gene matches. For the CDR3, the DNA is TGTGCCAGCAGCCAAGACCCGACAGGGGGCAACTATGGCTACACCTTC. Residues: CASSQDPTGGNYGYTF. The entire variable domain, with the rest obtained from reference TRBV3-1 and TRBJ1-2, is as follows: DTAVSQTPKYLVTQMGNDKSIKCEQNLGHDTMYWYKQDSKKFLKIMFSYNNKELIINETVPNRFSPKSPDKAHLNLHINSLELGDSAVYFCASSQDPTGGNYGYTFGSGTRLTVV.

The CDR3: CSARPPGFSNTEAFF. Written as DNA, the CDR3 is TGCAGTGCTAGACCCCCGGGATTTTCGAACACTGAAGCTTTCTTT. The V and J genes are TRBV20-1 and TRBJ1-1; no definite D call. Germline V gene lookup returns CDR1 DFQATT and CDR2 SNEGSKA (reference sequence). V was cut by 2 bases and J by 1 base, with 14 bases left in between. There are 15 residues in the CDR3.

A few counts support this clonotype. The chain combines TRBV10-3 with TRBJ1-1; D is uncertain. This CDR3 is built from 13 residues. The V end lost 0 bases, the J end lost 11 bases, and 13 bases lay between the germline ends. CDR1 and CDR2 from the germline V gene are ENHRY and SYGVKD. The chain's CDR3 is CAISESASHGAFF. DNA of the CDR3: TGTGCCATCAGTGAGTCAGCGAGCCACGGGGCTTTCTTT.

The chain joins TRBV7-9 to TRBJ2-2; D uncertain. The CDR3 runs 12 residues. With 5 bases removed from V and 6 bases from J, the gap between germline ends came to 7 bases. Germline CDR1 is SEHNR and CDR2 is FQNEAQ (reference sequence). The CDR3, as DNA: TGTGCCAGCAGCCACCTCCCCGGGGAGCTGTTTTTT. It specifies CASSHLPGELFF.

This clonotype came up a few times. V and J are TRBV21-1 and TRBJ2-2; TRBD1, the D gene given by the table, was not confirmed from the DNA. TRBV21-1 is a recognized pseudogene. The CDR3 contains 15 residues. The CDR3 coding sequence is TGTGCCAGCAGCAAAGCCCCCCCCCTCGGCGGGGAGCTGTTTTTT. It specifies CASSKAPPLGGELFF.

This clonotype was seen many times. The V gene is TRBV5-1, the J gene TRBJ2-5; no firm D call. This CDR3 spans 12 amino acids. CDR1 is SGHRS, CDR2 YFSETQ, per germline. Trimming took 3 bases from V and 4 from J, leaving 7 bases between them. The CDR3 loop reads CASSWGRETQYF. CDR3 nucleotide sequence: TGCGCCAGCAGCTGGGGTAGAGAGACCCAGTACTTC.

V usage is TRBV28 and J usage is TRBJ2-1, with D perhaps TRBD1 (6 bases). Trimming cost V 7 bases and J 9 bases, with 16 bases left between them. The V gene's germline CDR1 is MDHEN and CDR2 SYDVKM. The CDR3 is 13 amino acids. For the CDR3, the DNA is TGTGCCAGCACCTCATGGGGGCAGTTTGAGCAGTTCTTC. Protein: CASTSWGQFEQFF.

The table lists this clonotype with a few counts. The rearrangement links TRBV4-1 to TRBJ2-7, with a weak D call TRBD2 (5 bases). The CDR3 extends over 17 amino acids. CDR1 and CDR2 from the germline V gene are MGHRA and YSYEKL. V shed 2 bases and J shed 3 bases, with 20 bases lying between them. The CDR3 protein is CASSQLVVRENLYEQYF. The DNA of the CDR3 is TGCGCCAGCAGCCAACTAGTGGTTAGGGAGAATCTCTACGAGCAGTACTTC.

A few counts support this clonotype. The CDR3 is CASSSGGSNEKLFF. The CDR3 nucleotides read TGTGCCAGCAGTTCTGGGGGGTCTAATGAAAAACTGTTTTTT. This chain joins TRBV12-3 or TRBV12-4 and TRBJ1-4; D might be TRBD1 (5 bases). This CDR3 has 14 residues. Trimming removed 4 bases at V and 3 bases at J, with 9 bases between.

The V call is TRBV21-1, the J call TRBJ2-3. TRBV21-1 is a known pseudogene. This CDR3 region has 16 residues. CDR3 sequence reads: CASSKAPGFYTDTQYF. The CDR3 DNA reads TGTGCCAGCAGCAAAGCGCCTGGCTTCTACACAGATACGCAGTATTTT.

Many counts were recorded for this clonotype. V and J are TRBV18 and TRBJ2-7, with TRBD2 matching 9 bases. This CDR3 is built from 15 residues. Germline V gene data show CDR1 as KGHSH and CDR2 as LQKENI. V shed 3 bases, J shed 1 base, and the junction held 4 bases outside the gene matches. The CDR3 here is CASSPGGLASYEQYF. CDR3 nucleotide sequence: TGTGCCAGCTCACCCGGGGGACTAGCTTCCTACGAGCAGTACTTC.

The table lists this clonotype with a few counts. The CDR3 DNA sequence: TGCAGTGCTAGACCTACAGGCGCGAACACCGGGGAGCTGTTTTTT. It yields the protein CSARPTGANTGELFF. The rearrangement uses TRBV20-1 and TRBJ2-2; a possible D gene is TRBD1 (5 bases). CDR1 and CDR2 from the germline V gene are DFQATT and SNEGSKA (reference sequence). CDR3 size: 15 residues. Trimming took off 2 bases at V and 0 bases at J, with 10 bases between the two ends.

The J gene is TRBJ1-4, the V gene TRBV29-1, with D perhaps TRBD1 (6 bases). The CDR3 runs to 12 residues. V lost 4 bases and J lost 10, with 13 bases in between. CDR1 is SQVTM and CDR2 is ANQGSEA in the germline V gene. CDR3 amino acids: CSVAGQLGKLFF. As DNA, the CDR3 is TGCAGCGTTGCCGGACAGCTCGGAAAACTGTTTTTT.

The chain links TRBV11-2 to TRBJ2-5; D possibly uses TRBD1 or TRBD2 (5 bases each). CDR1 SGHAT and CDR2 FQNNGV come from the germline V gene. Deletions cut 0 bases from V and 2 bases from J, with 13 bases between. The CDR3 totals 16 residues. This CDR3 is CASSLDVGDYQETQYF. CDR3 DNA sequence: TGTGCCAGCAGCTTAGATGTGGGGGATTATCAAGAGACCCAGTACTTC.

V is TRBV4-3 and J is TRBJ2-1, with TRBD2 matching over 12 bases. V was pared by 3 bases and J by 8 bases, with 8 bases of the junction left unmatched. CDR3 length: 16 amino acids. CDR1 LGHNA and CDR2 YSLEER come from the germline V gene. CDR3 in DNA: TGCGCCAGCAGCCAGGCTCTAGCGGGAGGGGCCCATGAGCAGTTCTTC. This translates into CASSQALAGGAHEQFF.

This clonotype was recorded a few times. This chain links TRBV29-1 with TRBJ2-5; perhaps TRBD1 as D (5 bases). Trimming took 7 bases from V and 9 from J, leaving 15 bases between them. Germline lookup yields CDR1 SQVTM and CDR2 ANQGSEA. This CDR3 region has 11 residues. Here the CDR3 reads CSGGSVGSQYF. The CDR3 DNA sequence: TGCAGCGGGGGCAGCGTAGGGTCCCAGTACTTC.

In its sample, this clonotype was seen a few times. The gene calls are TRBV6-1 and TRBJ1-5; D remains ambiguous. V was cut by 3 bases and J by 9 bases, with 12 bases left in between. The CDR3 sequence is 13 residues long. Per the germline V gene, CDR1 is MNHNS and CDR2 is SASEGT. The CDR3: CASSDGQSGPQHF. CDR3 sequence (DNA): TGTGCCAGCAGTGACGGGCAGTCTGGGCCCCAGCATTTT.

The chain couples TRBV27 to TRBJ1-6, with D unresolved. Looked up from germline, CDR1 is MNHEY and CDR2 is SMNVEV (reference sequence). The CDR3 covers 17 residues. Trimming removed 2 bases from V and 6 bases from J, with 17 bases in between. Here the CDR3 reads CASSLTETVVANSPLHF. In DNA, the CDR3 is TGTGCCAGCAGTTTAACCGAAACGGTGGTGGCTAATTCACCCCTCCACTTT.

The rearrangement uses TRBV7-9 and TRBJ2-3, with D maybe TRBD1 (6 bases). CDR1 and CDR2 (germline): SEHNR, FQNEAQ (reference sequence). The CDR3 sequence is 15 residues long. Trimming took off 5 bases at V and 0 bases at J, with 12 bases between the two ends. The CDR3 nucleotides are TGTGCCAGCAGCGTGGGGGCCGGGAGCACAGATACGCAGTATTTT. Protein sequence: CASSVGAGSTDTQYF.

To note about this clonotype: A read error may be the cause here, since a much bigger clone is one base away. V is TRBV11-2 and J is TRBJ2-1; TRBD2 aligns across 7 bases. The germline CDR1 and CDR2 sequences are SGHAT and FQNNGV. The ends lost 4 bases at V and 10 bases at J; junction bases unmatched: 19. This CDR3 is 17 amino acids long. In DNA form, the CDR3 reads TGTGCCAGCAGCTATAGGGGTGCGAGGACTAGTTGGAAAGAGCAGTTCTTC. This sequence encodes CASSYRGARTSWKEQFF.

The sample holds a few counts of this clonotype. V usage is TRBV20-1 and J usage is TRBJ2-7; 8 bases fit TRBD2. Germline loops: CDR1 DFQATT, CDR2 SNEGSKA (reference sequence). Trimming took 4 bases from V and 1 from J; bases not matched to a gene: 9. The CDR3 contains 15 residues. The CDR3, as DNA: TGCAGTGCTATTCCCTCCCAGCGGGAGTCCTACGAGCAGTACTTC. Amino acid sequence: CSAIPSQRESYEQYF.

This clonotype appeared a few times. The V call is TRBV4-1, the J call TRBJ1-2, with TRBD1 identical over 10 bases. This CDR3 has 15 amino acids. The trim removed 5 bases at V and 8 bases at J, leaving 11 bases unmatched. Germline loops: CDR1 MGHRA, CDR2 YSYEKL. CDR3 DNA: TGCGCCAGCAGCGAAAAAGGACAGGGGGTGGAGGGCTACACCTTC. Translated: CASSEKGQGVEGYTF.

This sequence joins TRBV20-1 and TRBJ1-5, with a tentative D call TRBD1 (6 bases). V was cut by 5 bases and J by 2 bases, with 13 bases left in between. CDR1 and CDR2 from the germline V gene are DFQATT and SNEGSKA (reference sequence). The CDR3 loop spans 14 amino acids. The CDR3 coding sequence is TGCAGTGCTCGGAGGGGGGCGGGCAATCAGCCCCAGCATTTT. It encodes CSARRGAGNQPQHF.

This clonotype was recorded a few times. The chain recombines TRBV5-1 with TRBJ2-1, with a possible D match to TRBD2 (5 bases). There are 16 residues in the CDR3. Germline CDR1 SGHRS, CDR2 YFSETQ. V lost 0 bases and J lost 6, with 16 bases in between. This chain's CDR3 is CASSLGLEGVGNEQFF. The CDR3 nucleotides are TGCGCCAGCAGCTTGGGGTTAGAGGGAGTGGGCAATGAGCAGTTCTTC.

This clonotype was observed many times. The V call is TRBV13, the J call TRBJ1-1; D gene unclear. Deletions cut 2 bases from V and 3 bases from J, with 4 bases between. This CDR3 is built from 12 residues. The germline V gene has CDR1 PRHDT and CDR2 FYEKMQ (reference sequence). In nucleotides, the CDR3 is TGTGCCAGCAGCTTATTGGACACTGAAGCTTTCTTT. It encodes CASSLLDTEAFF.

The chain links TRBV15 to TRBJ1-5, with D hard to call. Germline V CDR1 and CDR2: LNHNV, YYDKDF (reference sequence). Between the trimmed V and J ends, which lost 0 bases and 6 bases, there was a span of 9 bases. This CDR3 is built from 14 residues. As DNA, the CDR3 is TGTGCCACCAGCAGAGATCTGTTACCTCAGCCCCAGCATTTT. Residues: CATSRDLLPQPQHF. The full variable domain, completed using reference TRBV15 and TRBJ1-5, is DAMVIQNPRYQVTQFGKPVTLSCSQTLNHNVMYWYQQKSSQAPKLLFHYYDKDFNNEADTPDNFQSRRPNTSFCFLDIRSPGLGDTAMYLCATSRDLLPQPQHFGDGTRLSIL.